Listed below are T cell receptor beta chains from one sample, sequenced in a study of blood T cell repertoires in COVID-19. TCRdb keeps only in-frame clones here, not all; method: immunoSEQ multiplex PCR. The table shows 110,000 or so clones, with around 89% occurring only once. Sequencing was done on a sample of peripheral blood. These receptors came from a woman aged 45-65 years with acute or convalescent COVID-19. The CDR3 runs from the conserved cysteine through the conserved F or W. Each record gives: D gene, clone size, J gene, V gene, CDR3 length, CDR3 DNA, CDR3 protein. A D gene is named only where the DNA matches it firmly. Size values are once, few and many counts, or a class for expanded clones, and some rows have none.

D gene: .
clone size: .
J gene: TRBJ1-1
V gene: TRBV5-1
CDR3 length: 15
CDR3 DNA: TGCGCCAGCAGCTTGGGACCCCTGGAGGACACTGAAGCTTTCTTT
CDR3 protein: CASSLGPLEDTEAFF

D gene: TRBD1
clone size: .
J gene: TRBJ1-2
V gene: TRBV7-2
CDR3 length: 14
CDR3 DNA: TGTGCCAGCAGCCCCAGGGGGCTTGGGTATGGCTACACCTTC
CDR3 protein: CASSPRGLGYGYTF

D gene: .
clone size: .
J gene: TRBJ1-4
V gene: TRBV4-1
CDR3 length: 15
CDR3 DNA: TGCGCCAGCAGGGAGCGTGAGGGTAGGGTGGAAAAACTGTTTTTT
CDR3 protein: CASREREGRVEKLFF

D gene: .
clone size: .
J gene: TRBJ1-4
V gene: TRBV2
CDR3 length: 13
CDR3 DNA: TGTGCCAGCAGTTACAGAATCACCGAAAAACTGTTTTTT
CDR3 protein: CASSYRITEKLFF

D gene: TRBD2
clone size: .
J gene: TRBJ2-7
V gene: TRBV4-3
CDR3 length: 18
CDR3 DNA: TGCGCCAGCAGCCAAGGAGGTAGCGGGAGCTATTCCTCCTACGAGCAGTACTTC
CDR3 protein: CASSQGGSGSYSSYEQYF

D gene: TRBD1
clone size: .
J gene: TRBJ1-5
V gene: TRBV19
CDR3 length: 16
CDR3 DNA: TGTGCCAGTAACCTAGGACAGGGGTTGGTAGGACAGCCCCAGCATTTT
CDR3 protein: CASNLGQGLVGQPQHF

D gene: TRBD2
clone size: .
J gene: TRBJ2-2
V gene: TRBV24-1
CDR3 length: 19
CDR3 DNA: TGTGCCACCAGTGATTTGGGGACTAGCGCTCGGCCGAACACCGGGGAGCTGTTTTTT
CDR3 protein: CATSDLGTSARPNTGELFF

D gene: TRBD1
clone size: .
J gene: TRBJ1-3
V gene: TRBV4-1
CDR3 length: 19
CDR3 DNA: TGCGCCAGCAGTCCCCTCGGGACAGGGGCCTCTCGCTCTGGAAACACCATATATTTT
CDR3 protein: CASSPLGTGASRSGNTIYF

D gene: TRBD2
clone size: .
J gene: TRBJ2-1
V gene: TRBV4-2
CDR3 length: 16
CDR3 DNA: TGTGCCAGCAGCCAAGTCTCTAGCGGGGGGGCCCATGAGCAGTTCTTC
CDR3 protein: CASSQVSSGGAHEQFF

D gene: .
clone size: .
J gene: TRBJ1-2
V gene: TRBV13
CDR3 length: 17
CDR3 DNA: TGTGCCAGCAGCTTAGAGGCCCCCGGGAGGGCGCGCTATGGCTACACCTTC
CDR3 protein: CASSLEAPGRARYGYTF

D gene: TRBD2
clone size: .
J gene: TRBJ2-3
V gene: TRBV7-3
CDR3 length: 18
CDR3 DNA: TGTGCCAGCAGCCCCAGTTCTCTAGGCGGGAGGCGCACAGATACGCAGTATTTT
CDR3 protein: CASSPSSLGGRRTDTQYF

D gene: TRBD1
clone size: .
J gene: TRBJ1-2
V gene: TRBV7-8
CDR3 length: 15
CDR3 DNA: TGTGCCAGCAGCCCCCTGACAGGGTTCAGGTATGGCTACACCTTC
CDR3 protein: CASSPLTGFRYGYTF

D gene: TRBD1
clone size: few
J gene: TRBJ1-1
V gene: TRBV6-2/TRBV6-3
CDR3 length: 19
CDR3 DNA: TGTGCCAGCAGTTACTCTGCGGGTGGAAACAGGGGGTTGAACACTGAAGCTTTCTTT
CDR3 protein: CASSYSAGGNRGLNTEAFF

D gene: .
clone size: .
J gene: TRBJ2-1
V gene: TRBV28
CDR3 length: 16
CDR3 DNA: TGTGCCAGCAGACCGCTCCGGGACTTCTCCTACAATGAGCAGTTCTTC
CDR3 protein: CASRPLRDFSYNEQFF

D gene: TRBD1
clone size: .
J gene: TRBJ1-4
V gene: TRBV28
CDR3 length: 19
CDR3 DNA: TGTGCCAGGATTAATAAGGGGGCCCTCCGACCTACAACTAATGAAAAACTGTTTTTT
CDR3 protein: CARINKGALRPTTNEKLFF

D gene: TRBD1
clone size: .
J gene: TRBJ1-1
V gene: TRBV30
CDR3 length: 16
CDR3 DNA: TGTGCCTGGAATCGGGGCCGGGACAGACTGAACACTGAAGCTTTCTTT
CDR3 protein: CAWNRGRDRLNTEAFF

D gene: .
clone size: .
J gene: TRBJ2-5
V gene: TRBV19
CDR3 length: 14
CDR3 DNA: TGTGCCAGTAGTACACGGGACTTTCAAGAGACCCAGTACTTC
CDR3 protein: CASSTRDFQETQYF

D gene: TRBD2
clone size: once
J gene: TRBJ2-5
V gene: TRBV24-1
CDR3 length: 15
CDR3 DNA: TGTGCCACCAGTGAAGGACTAGCGGTCCAAGAGACCCAGTACTTC
CDR3 protein: CATSEGLAVQETQYF

D gene: .
clone size: .
J gene: TRBJ2-7
V gene: TRBV27
CDR3 length: 13
CDR3 DNA: TGTGCCAGCAGTTTATTTCCGGGGGTCGAGCAGTACTTC
CDR3 protein: CASSLFPGVEQYF

D gene: .
clone size: .
J gene: TRBJ2-3
V gene: TRBV5-1
CDR3 length: 15
CDR3 DNA: TGCGCCAGCAGCTTTGGTAACAGGGCGGTAGATACGCAGTATTTT
CDR3 protein: CASSFGNRAVDTQYF

D gene: .
clone size: .
J gene: TRBJ2-7
V gene: TRBV7-3
CDR3 length: 13
CDR3 DNA: TGTGCCAGCAGCGCTTCCGGAGGCTACGAGCAGTACTTC
CDR3 protein: CASSASGGYEQYF

D gene: TRBD1
clone size: .
J gene: TRBJ1-2
V gene: TRBV5-4
CDR3 length: 15
CDR3 DNA: TGTGCCAGCAGCCTGCCGGGACAGGAGACCTATGGCTACACCTTC
CDR3 protein: CASSLPGQETYGYTF

D gene: .
clone size: .
J gene: TRBJ2-1
V gene: TRBV24-1
CDR3 length: 13
CDR3 DNA: TGTGCCACCAGCCGAATCTGGAGTAGTGAGCAGTTCTTC
CDR3 protein: CATSRIWSSEQFF

D gene: TRBD1
clone size: .
J gene: TRBJ1-4
V gene: TRBV6-6
CDR3 length: 15
CDR3 DNA: TGTGCCAGCAGTTCCCGGACAGGACTTAATGAAAAACTGTTTTTT
CDR3 protein: CASSSRTGLNEKLFF

D gene: .
clone size: .
J gene: TRBJ2-7
V gene: TRBV9
CDR3 length: 14
CDR3 DNA: TGTGCCAGCAGCTTCCGAGAAACCGCCTACGAGCAGTACTTC
CDR3 protein: CASSFRETAYEQYF

D gene: .
clone size: .
J gene: TRBJ1-2
V gene: TRBV5-4
CDR3 length: 13
CDR3 DNA: TGTGCCAGCAGACAGGGCTTCGACTATGGCTACACCTTC
CDR3 protein: CASRQGFDYGYTF

D gene: .
clone size: .
J gene: TRBJ2-3
V gene: TRBV24-1
CDR3 length: 17
CDR3 DNA: TGTGCCACCAGTGATAGAGGCGCTACCAGTCCCACAGATACGCAGTATTTT
CDR3 protein: CATSDRGATSPTDTQYF

D gene: TRBD1
clone size: .
J gene: TRBJ2-4
V gene: TRBV7-2
CDR3 length: 14
CDR3 DNA: TGTGCCAGCAGCCGTACAGGGGACCAAAACATTCAGTACTTC
CDR3 protein: CASSRTGDQNIQYF